These 26 T cell receptor beta chains came from one sample sequenced in a study of early T cells in non-severe SARS-CoV-2 infection. TCRdb reprocessed the 5' RACE reads with MiXCR, giving one entry per CDR3 protein. The table includes roughly 99,000 distinct CDR3 sequences, around 10% detected once. The source material was whole blood. The receptor set was obtained from an adult who was a healthcare worker with PCR-confirmed SARS-CoV-2 infection or an uninfected control (not recorded which).

This clonotype was seen a few times. This chain joins TRBV10-2 and TRBJ2-7, with 7 bases that match TRBD1. J was trimmed by 4 bases and V by 4 bases; bases with no gene match: 10. The CDR3 length is 15 residues. From germline, CDR1 is WSHSY and CDR2 SAAADI. Here the CDR3 DNA reads TGCGCCAGCAGTGGAATACAGGGGTGGAGATACGAGCAGTACTTC. This encodes CASSGIQGWRYEQYF.

The chain combines TRBV7-9 with TRBJ1-1, with 7 nucleotides matching TRBD1. The CDR3 contains 13 residues. Germline V gene lookup returns CDR1 SEHNR and CDR2 FQNEAQ (reference sequence). Unmatched junction bases numbered 6, after V lost 6 bases and J lost 5 bases. CDR3 protein: CASSRDRPTEAFF. The CDR3 DNA is TGTGCCAGCAGTCGGGACAGACCGACTGAAGCTTTCTTT.

This clonotype appeared many times. The chain combines TRBV7-6 with TRBJ2-7, with a weak D call TRBD2 (5 bases). This CDR3 is built from 13 residues. Germline CDR1 reads SGHVS; CDR2 reads FNYEAQ. The ends were cut back, 5 bases at V and 5 bases at J, with 13 bases in the middle. CDR3 residues: CASSRTGADEQYF. In DNA, the CDR3 is TGTGCCAGCAGCCGGACTGGAGCGGACGAGCAGTACTTC.

In this sample, this clonotype turned up a few times. The chain employs TRBV6-1 and TRBJ1-2; maybe TRBD1 (6 bases). Deletions cut 2 bases from V and 8 bases from J, with 21 bases between. Germline values: CDR1 MNHNS, CDR2 SASEGT. CDR3 length: 16 amino acids. This CDR3 is CASSESYRGLLSGYTF. DNA for the CDR3: TGTGCCAGCAGTGAATCTTATCGGGGGCTCCTGTCGGGCTACACCTTC.

J is TRBJ2-7 and V is TRBV7-9; no reliable D call. The germline V gene has CDR1 SEHNR and CDR2 FQNEAQ (reference sequence). CDR3 length: 12 residues. V lost 7 bases and J lost 6, with 13 bases in between. CDR3 DNA: TGTGCCAGCATCTCTCGTTGGGGCGAGCAGTACTTC. Translation gives CASISRWGEQYF.

This clonotype was observed a few times. V usage is TRBV28 and J usage is TRBJ1-1, with 8 bases identical to TRBD1. This CDR3 region has 14 residues. CDR1 is MDHEN, CDR2 SYDVKM, per germline. With V trimmed by 2 bases and J by 5 bases, 4 bases remained unmatched. The CDR3 is CASSLGQGGTEAFF. CDR3 DNA: TGTGCCAGCAGTTTAGGACAGGGCGGGACTGAAGCTTTCTTT.

This clonotype was seen many times. V gene TRBV20-1 combines with J gene TRBJ2-1; 7 positions agree with TRBD1. Germline V CDR1 and CDR2: DFQATT, SNEGSKA (reference sequence). The V segment lost 3 bases and the J segment 0 bases; nucleotides outside the gene matches: 5. CDR3 length equals 15 residues. CDR3 nucleotide sequence: TGCAGTGCTAGGGCCGGGACAGCCTCCTACAATGAGCAGTTCTTC. It is translated as CSARAGTASYNEQFF.

The V gene is TRBV27, the J gene TRBJ2-1; 7 nucleotides line up with TRBD2. The CDR3 is made up of 17 amino acids. In germline, CDR1 is MNHEY, CDR2 SMNVEV (reference sequence). Trimming at V came to 5 bases and at J to 8 bases, leaving 18 bases not matched to a gene. The CDR3 is CASSISLWTSLEDEQFF. DNA of the CDR3: TGTGCCAGCAGTATTTCCCTCTGGACTAGTTTAGAAGATGAGCAGTTCTTC.

This clonotype was seen at least ten times. The chain combines TRBV5-6 with TRBJ1-1; no clear D. With 7 bases removed from V and 4 bases from J, the gap between germline ends came to 20 bases. CDR1 and CDR2 (germline): SGHDT, YYEEEE. The CDR3 is 15 residues long. The chain's CDR3 is CASSRRRDRSTEAFF. The CDR3 DNA reads TGTGCCAGCTCAAGACGACGGGATCGAAGCACTGAAGCTTTCTTT.

CDR3 amino acids: CASSIKSYTDTQYF. The CDR3 DNA sequence: TGTGCCAGTAGTATAAAGTCCTACACAGATACGCAGTATTTT. The rearrangement links TRBV19 to TRBJ2-3; D remains ambiguous. From germline, CDR1 is LNHDA and CDR2 SQIVND (reference sequence). This CDR3 is 14 amino acids long. Trimming took 2 bases from V and 2 from J, leaving 8 bases between them.

This clonotype was seen only a few times. This sequence joins TRBV4-2 and TRBJ2-7; D is possibly TRBD1 (6 bases). The V gene's germline CDR1 is LGHNA and CDR2 YNFKEQ. CDR3 size: 15 residues. Trimming stripped 3 bases from V and 3 bases from J, with 15 bases between. This CDR3 reads CASSQGSDSHYEQYF. In DNA form, the CDR3 reads TGTGCCAGCAGCCAGGGTTCGGACAGTCACTACGAGCAGTACTTC.

The V call is TRBV28, the J call TRBJ2-7, with D perhaps matching TRBD1 (5 bases). V shed 5 bases and J shed 4 bases, with 15 bases lying between them. The CDR3 contains 14 residues. Germline CDR1 reads MDHEN; CDR2 reads SYDVKM. CDR3 protein: CASSLGLTNYEQYF. The DNA for the CDR3 is TGTGCCAGCAGTCTGGGGCTAACAAATTACGAGCAGTACTTC.

This clonotype was counted between two and nine times. J is TRBJ2-7 and V is TRBV11-2; 7 positions match TRBD1. Germline lookup yields CDR1 SGHAT and CDR2 FQNNGV. The CDR3 runs to 13 residues. Losses at the gene ends were 3 bases for V and 5 bases for J; bases not matched to a gene: 4. CDR3 sequence reads: CASSFNRGNEQYF. Written as DNA, the CDR3 is TGTGCCAGCAGCTTTAACAGGGGTAACGAGCAGTACTTC.

This clonotype has a handful of counts. The V call is TRBV3-1, the J call TRBJ2-3; either TRBD1 or TRBD2 may fit D (5 bases each). CDR1 is LGHDT, CDR2 YNNKEL, per germline (reference sequence). Trimming stripped 4 bases from V and 4 bases from J, with 15 bases between. The CDR3 totals 15 residues. The CDR3 bases are TGTGCCAGCAGCCGATTATCAGGGAGCGCAGATACGCAGTATTTT. It is translated as CASSRLSGSADTQYF.

In its sample, this clonotype was seen many times. The rearrangement uses TRBV5-4 and TRBJ2-1; perhaps D is TRBD1 or TRBD2 (5 bases each). V lost 0 bases to trimming and J lost 1 base, with 17 bases between them. CDR3 length equals 18 residues. Germline V gene data show CDR1 as SGHNT and CDR2 as YYREEE (reference sequence). In nucleotides, the CDR3 is TGTGCCAGCAGCTTGGGTGGCCTCCGGGGCGGATCCTACAATGAGCAGTTCTTC. It is translated as CASSLGGLRGGSYNEQFF.

This clonotype was counted many times. This rearrangement joins TRBV10-3 to TRBJ1-5, with D perhaps TRBD1 (6 bases). CDR1 and CDR2 from the germline V gene are ENHRY and SYGVKD. V was cut by 2 bases and J by 6 bases, with 11 bases left in between. This CDR3 contains 14 residues. The CDR3 protein is CAISEGQGSQPQHF. The CDR3 coding sequence is TGTGCCATCAGTGAGGGGCAGGGGAGTCAGCCCCAGCATTTT.

In this sample, this clonotype turned up many times. The chain combines TRBV10-3 with TRBJ2-3; TRBD2 is a possible D gene (5 bases). V lost 8 bases to trimming and J lost 4 bases, with 16 bases between them. The CDR3 extends over 14 amino acids. CDR1 is ENHRY, CDR2 SYGVKD, per germline. In DNA form, the CDR3 reads TGTGCCATCGGAGGTTTAGGTAGGGCAGATACGCAGTATTTT. Translation: CAIGGLGRADTQYF.

Only a few counts were recorded for this clonotype. J is TRBJ2-2 and V is TRBV11-2; TRBD1 is a possible D gene (6 bases). The length of the CDR3 is 15 residues. The V gene lost 5 bases and the J gene lost 3 bases, with 13 bases spanning the gap. Per germline, CDR1 SGHAT and CDR2 FQNNGV. In DNA form, the CDR3 reads TGTGCCAGCAGCGAAGACAGGACCTACACCGGGGAGCTGTTTTTT. Amino acids: CASSEDRTYTGELFF.

This clonotype has a handful of counts. The chain joins TRBV6-2 or TRBV6-3 to TRBJ2-2; possibly TRBD2 for D (5 bases). In germline, CDR1 is MNHEY, CDR2 SVGEGT. The CDR3 length is 15 residues. Trimming took 4 bases from V and 3 from J, leaving 12 bases between them. This CDR3 is CASSSSGGDTGELFF. The CDR3 bases are TGTGCCAGCAGTTCGAGCGGAGGCGACACCGGGGAGCTGTTTTTT.

This clonotype was picked up a small number of times. This rearrangement joins TRBV3-1 to TRBJ1-6; D gene ambiguous. Deletions cut 1 base from V and 11 bases from J, with 9 bases between. Germline values: CDR1 LGHDT, CDR2 YNNKEL (reference sequence). This CDR3 is 13 amino acids long. In nucleotides, the CDR3 is TGTGCCAGCAGCCAAGGAAGTCGTGCACCCCTCCACTTT. This sequence encodes CASSQGSRAPLHF.

This clonotype was found many times. The chain uses TRBV28 and TRBJ2-7; 8 nucleotides agree with TRBD1. V dropped 2 bases and J dropped 5; count of bases not matched to a gene: 2. This CDR3 is 13 amino acids long. Germline CDR1 is MDHEN and CDR2 is SYDVKM. The chain's CDR3 is CASSLGQGDEQYF. Here the CDR3 DNA reads TGTGCCAGCAGTTTAGGACAGGGTGACGAGCAGTACTTC.

This clonotype was counted many times. The chain carries TRBV18 and TRBJ2-3; 7 bases line up with TRBD2. CDR3 length equals 15 residues. The V segment lost 11 bases and the J segment 1 base; nucleotides outside the gene matches: 12. Germline V gene lookup returns CDR1 KGHSH and CDR2 LQKENI. CDR3 nucleotides: TGTGCCTCCGGCGGGAGCGATTCGGGCACAGATACGCAGTATTTT. Translating gives CASGGSDSGTDTQYF.

This clonotype was picked up a small number of times. The rearrangement joins TRBV9 to TRBJ2-1; either TRBD1 or TRBD2 may supply D (5 bases each). CDR1 is SGDLS and CDR2 is YYNGEE in the germline V gene. The CDR3 has 16 residues. V was trimmed by 0 bases and J by 5 bases, leaving 15 bases between them. The CDR3: CASSVDPGRLDNEQFF. As DNA, the CDR3 is TGTGCCAGCAGCGTAGATCCGGGGCGTTTGGACAATGAGCAGTTCTTC.

To note about this clonotype: A much bigger clone sits one base away, suggesting this may be a read error. The chain joins TRBV7-9 to TRBJ2-7; D is unclear. Germline CDR1 reads SEHNR; CDR2 reads FQNEAQ (reference sequence). The germline V and J ends were trimmed by 3 bases and 6 bases, with 9 bases remaining between them. The length of the CDR3 is 12 residues. The CDR3 DNA sequence: TGTGCCAGCAGCTTCATCGACGGCGAGCAGTACTTC. This gives the protein CASSFIDGEQYF.

V and J are TRBV6-1 and TRBJ2-7; 9 bases match TRBD2. Germline V gene lookup returns CDR1 MNHNS and CDR2 SASEGT. The CDR3 spans 15 residues. Losses at the gene ends were 0 bases for V and 5 bases for J; bases not matched to a gene: 5. In DNA form, the CDR3 reads TGTGCCAGCAGTGAAGCGGGACTAGCTTACCACGAGCAGTACTTC. This encodes CASSEAGLAYHEQYF.

V gene TRBV6-2 or TRBV6-3 combines with J gene TRBJ2-7; tentatively, D is TRBD1 or TRBD2 (5 bases each). From germline, CDR1 is MNHEY and CDR2 SVGEGT. Trimming pared 6 bases from V and 1 base from J, leaving 16 bases between. The CDR3 covers 15 residues. The DNA for the CDR3 is TGTGCCAGCAGGTCCATCGGGACCGGATCCTACGAGCAGTACTTC. This encodes CASRSIGTGSYEQYF.